The 26 T cell receptor beta chains presented below share a single source sample, sequenced in a study of blood T cell repertoires in COVID-19. Sequencing used immunoSEQ multiplex PCR; TCRdb keeps in-frame clones, though not all of them. This sample carries around 250,000 clones, around 84% of them seen once, and the ten largest clones take approximately 1.7%. Sequencing input: PBMCs or T cells enriched from blood (not recorded which). These TCRs come from a woman aged 50 to 60 who had recovered from COVID-19.

The gene calls are TRBV9 and TRBJ2-1, with 7 bases that match TRBD2. With V trimmed by 0 bases and J by 10 bases, 4 bases remained unmatched. CDR3 length equals 13 residues. Germline V gene data show CDR1 as SGDLS and CDR2 as YYNGEE. CDR3 protein: CASSVDPAGEQFF. CDR3 nucleotide sequence: TGTGCCAGCAGCGTAGACCCAGCGGGAGAGCAGTTCTTC.

The chain recombines TRBV13 with TRBJ2-1; TRBD2 agrees at 10 bases. With V trimmed by 2 bases and J by 15 bases, 4 bases remained unmatched. Germline V gene data show CDR1 as PRHDT and CDR2 as FYEKMQ (reference sequence). The CDR3 is made up of 12 amino acids. This chain's CDR3 is CASSLLAGVLFF. CDR3 coding DNA: TGTGCCAGCAGCTTACTAGCGGGAGTCTTGTTCTTC.

The chain links TRBV19 to TRBJ1-1, with D perhaps TRBD1 (5 bases). The CDR3 totals 15 residues. Between the trimmed V and J ends, which lost 3 bases and 10 bases, there was a span of 21 bases. Germline CDR1 reads LNHDA; CDR2 reads SQIVND (reference sequence). CDR3 in amino acids: CASSIWSRGEVGAFF. As DNA, the CDR3 is TGTGCCAGTAGTATCTGGTCGCGGGGGGAGGTCGGAGCTTTCTTT.

J is TRBJ2-1 and V is TRBV12-2; the table's D call TRBD2 went unverified against the DNA. TRBV12-2 is annotated as a pseudogene. The CDR3 runs to 16 residues. CDR3 nucleotide sequence: TGTGCAAGTCGCCAACGCTCTAGCGGGAGGTGGAATGAGCAGTTCTTC. Translated, it gives CASRQRSSGRWNEQFF.

The chain joins TRBV27 to TRBJ2-1; 7 nucleotides line up with TRBD2. J lost 4 bases, V lost 5 bases, and 11 bases had no gene match. The CDR3 has 16 amino acids. CDR1 is MNHEY, CDR2 SMNVEV, per germline (reference sequence). CDR3 nucleotides: TGTGCCAGCAGTCCCTTGGGGCGGGAGCCTTACAATGAGCAGTTCTTC. Translating gives CASSPLGREPYNEQFF.

This clone was counted a single time. The chain employs TRBV5-1 and TRBJ2-5; TRBD2 matches at 12 bases. The CDR3 contains 15 residues. The germline gives CDR1 SGHRS, CDR2 YFSETQ. The V and J ends lost 4 bases and 1 base, in that order; junction bases with no gene match: 2. In nucleotides, the CDR3 is TGCGCCAGCAGCGGGGGACTAGCGGGCCAAGAGACCCAGTACTTC. Translation gives CASSGGLAGQETQYF.

The chain combines TRBV12-5 with TRBJ1-3, with 7 nucleotides matching TRBD1. This CDR3 has 17 amino acids. V lost 1 base to trimming and J lost 3 bases; unmatched junction nucleotides: 9. The germline V gene has CDR1 LGHNT and CDR2 FRNRAP. The CDR3 DNA reads as TGTGCTAGTGGTTTGGAGACAGGGTTGGGTTTTGGAAACACCATATATTTT. Protein: CASGLETGLGFGNTIYF.

The chain links TRBV5-1 to TRBJ1-1; no definite D call. The V end lost 4 bases, the J end lost 0 bases, and 10 bases lay between the germline ends. The CDR3 is 14 residues long. CDR1 and CDR2 from the germline V gene are SGHRS and YFSETQ. DNA of the CDR3: TGCGCCAGCAGCGAACGGGAATTGAACACTGAAGCTTTCTTT. Amino acid sequence: CASSERELNTEAFF.

This clone was seen just once. The CDR3 region is CASSHLSGANVLTF. CDR3 in DNA: TGTGCCAGCAGCCATCTCTCTGGGGCCAACGTCCTGACTTTC. The chain uses TRBV3-1 (or the pseudogene TRBV3-2) and TRBJ2-6; D is unresolved. CDR3 length: 14 amino acids. Trimming removed 3 bases from V and 0 bases from J, with 3 bases in between. Germline CDR1 and CDR2: LGHDT and YNNKEL (reference sequence).

CDR3 amino acids: CASSNRQGVGTGELFF. The CDR3 region has the DNA TGTGCCAGCAGCAACCGACAGGGGGTGGGCACCGGGGAGCTGTTTTTT. The V gene is TRBV5-4, the J gene TRBJ2-2, with TRBD1 identical over 9 bases. The J segment lost 4 bases and the V segment lost 4 bases, leaving 8 bases of the junction unmatched. The CDR3 spans 16 residues. The V gene's germline CDR1 is SGHNT and CDR2 YYREEE (reference sequence).

Remarks on this clone: A junction boundary mismatches the germline segment, possibly from a read error. The chain recombines TRBV2 with TRBJ1-5; a possible D gene is TRBD1 (6 bases). This CDR3 region has 14 residues. From germline, CDR1 is SNHLY and CDR2 FYNNEI. As DNA, the CDR3 is TGTGCCAGCAGTGCGATCAGGGGCAAACAGCCCCAGCATTTT. It yields the protein CASSAIRGKQPQHF.

The chain employs TRBV9 and TRBJ2-3, with TRBD1 matching over 9 bases. Germline trimming cut 4 bases from V and 4 bases from J; bases unmatched to any gene: 10. The CDR3 sequence is 16 residues long. Germline CDR1 and CDR2: SGDLS and YYNGEE. The CDR3 region has the DNA TGTGCCAGCAGCACTCCGGGACAGGGTAGCGCAGATACGCAGTATTTT. Translation gives CASSTPGQGSADTQYF.

This clone was picked up one time. This chain links TRBV5-6 with TRBJ1-2; 8 bases are shared with TRBD1. V lost 3 bases and J lost 7; bases outside the gene matches: 8. The germline V gene encodes CDR1 SGHDT and CDR2 YYEEEE. The CDR3 totals 14 residues. The CDR3 sequence: CASSYSGQEGGYTF. The DNA for the CDR3 is TGTGCCAGCAGCTACTCGGGACAGGAAGGTGGCTACACCTTC.

V usage is TRBV28 and J usage is TRBJ1-1; TRBD1 might be the D (6 bases). Looked up from germline, CDR1 is MDHEN and CDR2 is SYDVKM. The CDR3 runs to 14 residues. V lost 7 bases and J 2 bases, leaving 14 bases between the germline ends. The CDR3 region is CASTLDRINTEAFF. The CDR3 DNA follows: TGTGCCAGCACCCTAGACAGGATAAACACTGAAGCTTTCTTT.

CDR3 DNA: TGTGCCAGCAGCCCTAGGGGGTTCCCGAACACCGGGGAGCTGTTTTTT. Protein product: CASSPRGFPNTGELFF. This chain connects TRBV9 to TRBJ2-2, with a possible D match to TRBD1 (6 bases). The CDR3 loop spans 16 amino acids. Looked up from germline, CDR1 is SGDLS and CDR2 is YYNGEE. The V gene lost 4 bases and the J gene lost 0 bases, with 13 bases spanning the gap.

The chain links TRBV27 to TRBJ2-7; no firm D call. There are 15 residues in the CDR3. Trimming took 8 bases from V and 3 from J, leaving 20 bases between them. Per germline, CDR1 MNHEY and CDR2 SMNVEV (reference sequence). The CDR3 coding sequence is TGTGCCAGCCCTGCCCCGCTTATACGTAGCTACGAGCAGTACTTC. Translated: CASPAPLIRSYEQYF.

The rearrangement uses TRBV28 and TRBJ2-7, with a tentative D call TRBD2 (6 bases). With 6 bases removed from V and 6 bases from J, the gap between germline ends came to 12 bases. The CDR3 length is 12 residues. Germline-derived CDR1 and CDR2 are MDHEN and SYDVKM. For the CDR3, the DNA is TGTGCCAGCAGATCGACTAGTGGCGAGCAGTACTTC. This gives the protein CASRSTSGEQYF.

The rearrangement joins TRBV28 to TRBJ1-4; TRBD1 aligns across 9 bases. V lost 2 bases, J lost 10 bases, and 11 bases stayed unmatched. This CDR3 comprises 16 residues. The germline V gene has CDR1 MDHEN and CDR2 SYDVKM. The CDR3 DNA is TGTGCCAGCAGTTTAAAACTTGGGACAGGGTTTCTAAAACTGTTTTTT. Amino acids: CASSLKLGTGFLKLFF.

A few counts support this clone. This rearrangement joins TRBV7-9 to TRBJ2-5; TRBD1 matches at 10 bases. The CDR3 totals 17 residues. V dropped 2 bases and J dropped 2; count of bases not matched to a gene: 8. Germline lookup yields CDR1 SEHNR and CDR2 FQNEAQ (reference sequence). CDR3 coding DNA: TGTGCCAGCAGCTTATTGGGACAGGGGCCACATCAAGAGACCCAGTACTTC. The encoded protein is CASSLLGQGPHQETQYF.

J is TRBJ1-3 and V is TRBV30; no firm D call. The germline V gene encodes CDR1 GTSNPN and CDR2 SVGIG (reference sequence). The CDR3 totals 12 residues. Trimming took 4 bases from V and 0 from J, leaving 4 bases between them. CDR3 DNA sequence: TGTGCCTGGACAGACTCTGGAAACACCATATATTTT. Protein product: CAWTDSGNTIYF.

V gene TRBV4-1 combines with J gene TRBJ2-7; 9 nucleotides agree with TRBD2. J was trimmed by 1 base and V by 4 bases; bases with no gene match: 8. Germline CDR1 is MGHRA and CDR2 is YSYEKL. The CDR3 is made up of 16 amino acids. CDR3 coding DNA: TGCGCCAGCAGCCTAAATAGACTAGCGGAGTCCTACGAGCAGTACTTC. Translation gives CASSLNRLAESYEQYF.

J is TRBJ2-1 and V is TRBV11-2; D perhaps matches TRBD2 (5 bases). The CDR3 runs 17 residues. The V and J ends lost 3 bases and 4 bases respectively, with 19 bases between them. Germline V gene lookup returns CDR1 SGHAT and CDR2 FQNNGV. The CDR3 reads CASSFLRTQIGYNEQFF. In DNA form, the CDR3 reads TGTGCCAGCAGCTTCTTACGGACTCAGATAGGATACAATGAGCAGTTCTTC.

CDR3 region: CASSQEAYRAAKNIQYF. The CDR3 region has the DNA TGCGCCAGCAGCCAAGAAGCCTACCGAGCGGCTAAAAACATTCAGTACTTC. V usage is TRBV4-3 and J usage is TRBJ2-4; TRBD2 is a possible D gene (5 bases). This CDR3 contains 17 residues. V was trimmed by 0 bases and J by 4 bases, leaving 16 bases between them. In germline, CDR1 is LGHNA, CDR2 YSLEER.

V is TRBV5-1 and J is TRBJ1-1, with 8 bases that match TRBD1. The germline CDR1 and CDR2 sequences are SGHRS and YFSETQ. The V segment lost 0 bases and the J segment 4 bases; nucleotides outside the gene matches: 11. This CDR3 spans 17 amino acids. CDR3 sequence: CASSLEGQDQIGTEAFF. The CDR3 region has the DNA TGCGCCAGCAGCTTGGAGGGACAGGATCAAATTGGCACTGAAGCTTTCTTT.

The CDR3 is CASSRLGTGSTDTQYF. CDR3 nucleotide sequence: TGTGCCAGCAGCCGATTGGGGACAGGCAGCACAGATACGCAGTATTTT. This chain connects TRBV7-9 to TRBJ2-3; 8 bases are shared with TRBD1. With V trimmed by 5 bases and J by 0 bases, 7 bases remained unmatched. The germline gives CDR1 SEHNR, CDR2 FQNEAQ (reference sequence). This CDR3 has 16 amino acids. The full variable domain, its missing parts supplied by reference TRBV7-9 and TRBJ2-3, is DTGVSQNPRHKITKRGQNVTFRCDPISEHNRLYWYRQTLGQGPEFLTYFQNEAQLEKSRLLSDRFSAERPKGSFSTLEIQRTEQGDSAMYLCASSRLGTGSTDTQYFGPGTRLTVL.

This clone was detected only a few times. The rearrangement uses TRBV29-1 and TRBJ1-5; 7 nucleotides agree with TRBD1. Germline trimming cut 5 bases from V and 1 base from J; bases unmatched to any gene: 8. The germline gives CDR1 SQVTM, CDR2 ANQGSEA. The CDR3 has 15 amino acids. The CDR3 is CSVRDRMGSNQPQHF. The CDR3 nucleotides are TGCAGCGTTCGGGACAGAATGGGAAGCAATCAGCCCCAGCATTTT.